This T cell receptor beta chain was identified in a study of vaccination effects on CD4 cells after COVID-19. Concerning this clone: Its specificity is not known.

Only in-frame clones appear in the TCRdb table, and some are missing; sequencing was by immunoSEQ multiplex PCR. The sample shows approximately 40,000 clones, 82% of them seen only once. Scientists isolated CD4+ T cells after an approximately 10-day culture period ended. The study found no prior SARS-CoV-2 infection in the vaccine recipients, who tested negative for nucleocapsid antibodies. CDR1 is KGHDR, CDR2 SFDVKD, per germline. V was trimmed by 6 bases and J by 4 bases, leaving 5 bases between them. The CDR3 runs 12 residues. This clonotype originated in a human donor who received a COVID-19 vaccine. The chain recombines TRBV24-1 with TRBJ2-2; D is uncertain. The sample in question was CD4+ T cells from PBMCs cultured without peptide, obtained before COVID-19 vaccination. The CDR3 coding sequence is TGTGCCACCAGTAAGGGCACCGGGGAGCTGTTTTTT. Protein: CATSKGTGELFF.